Below, one TCR beta chain is given with its context. Its antigen is as yet unknown. This sample is part of a study of T cell responses to AZD1222 COVID-19 vaccine. The protocol was immunoSEQ multiplex PCR, while the TCRdb copy is restricted to in-frame clones and leaves out a portion. The sample records 150,000 to 200,000 clones, roughly 93% being singletons. From germline, CDR1 is SGDLS and CDR2 YYNGEE. The ends were cut back, 4 bases at V and 2 bases at J, with 13 bases in the middle. This CDR3 region has 15 residues. Findings of the study overall: Distributed over spike, vaccine-associated CD4 TCRs predominated at 160-218 and 743-854. Vaccination with two AZD1222 doses was followed by a rise in Spike-specific TCR breadth and depth. Sampling that yielded the repertoires occurred only after the peak T cell response. Clonal diversity may have been underestimated, and the donors were mostly white British, with more females than males.

The TCR was taken from an adult in good health. The source material was peripheral blood, sampled on day 0 of AZD1222 vaccination. V gene TRBV9 combines with J gene TRBJ1-3; D is unclear. The DNA of the CDR3 is TGTGCCAGCAGCTCTCAGTCGCAGGCTGGAAACACCATATATTTT. Translation: CASSSQSQAGNTIYF.